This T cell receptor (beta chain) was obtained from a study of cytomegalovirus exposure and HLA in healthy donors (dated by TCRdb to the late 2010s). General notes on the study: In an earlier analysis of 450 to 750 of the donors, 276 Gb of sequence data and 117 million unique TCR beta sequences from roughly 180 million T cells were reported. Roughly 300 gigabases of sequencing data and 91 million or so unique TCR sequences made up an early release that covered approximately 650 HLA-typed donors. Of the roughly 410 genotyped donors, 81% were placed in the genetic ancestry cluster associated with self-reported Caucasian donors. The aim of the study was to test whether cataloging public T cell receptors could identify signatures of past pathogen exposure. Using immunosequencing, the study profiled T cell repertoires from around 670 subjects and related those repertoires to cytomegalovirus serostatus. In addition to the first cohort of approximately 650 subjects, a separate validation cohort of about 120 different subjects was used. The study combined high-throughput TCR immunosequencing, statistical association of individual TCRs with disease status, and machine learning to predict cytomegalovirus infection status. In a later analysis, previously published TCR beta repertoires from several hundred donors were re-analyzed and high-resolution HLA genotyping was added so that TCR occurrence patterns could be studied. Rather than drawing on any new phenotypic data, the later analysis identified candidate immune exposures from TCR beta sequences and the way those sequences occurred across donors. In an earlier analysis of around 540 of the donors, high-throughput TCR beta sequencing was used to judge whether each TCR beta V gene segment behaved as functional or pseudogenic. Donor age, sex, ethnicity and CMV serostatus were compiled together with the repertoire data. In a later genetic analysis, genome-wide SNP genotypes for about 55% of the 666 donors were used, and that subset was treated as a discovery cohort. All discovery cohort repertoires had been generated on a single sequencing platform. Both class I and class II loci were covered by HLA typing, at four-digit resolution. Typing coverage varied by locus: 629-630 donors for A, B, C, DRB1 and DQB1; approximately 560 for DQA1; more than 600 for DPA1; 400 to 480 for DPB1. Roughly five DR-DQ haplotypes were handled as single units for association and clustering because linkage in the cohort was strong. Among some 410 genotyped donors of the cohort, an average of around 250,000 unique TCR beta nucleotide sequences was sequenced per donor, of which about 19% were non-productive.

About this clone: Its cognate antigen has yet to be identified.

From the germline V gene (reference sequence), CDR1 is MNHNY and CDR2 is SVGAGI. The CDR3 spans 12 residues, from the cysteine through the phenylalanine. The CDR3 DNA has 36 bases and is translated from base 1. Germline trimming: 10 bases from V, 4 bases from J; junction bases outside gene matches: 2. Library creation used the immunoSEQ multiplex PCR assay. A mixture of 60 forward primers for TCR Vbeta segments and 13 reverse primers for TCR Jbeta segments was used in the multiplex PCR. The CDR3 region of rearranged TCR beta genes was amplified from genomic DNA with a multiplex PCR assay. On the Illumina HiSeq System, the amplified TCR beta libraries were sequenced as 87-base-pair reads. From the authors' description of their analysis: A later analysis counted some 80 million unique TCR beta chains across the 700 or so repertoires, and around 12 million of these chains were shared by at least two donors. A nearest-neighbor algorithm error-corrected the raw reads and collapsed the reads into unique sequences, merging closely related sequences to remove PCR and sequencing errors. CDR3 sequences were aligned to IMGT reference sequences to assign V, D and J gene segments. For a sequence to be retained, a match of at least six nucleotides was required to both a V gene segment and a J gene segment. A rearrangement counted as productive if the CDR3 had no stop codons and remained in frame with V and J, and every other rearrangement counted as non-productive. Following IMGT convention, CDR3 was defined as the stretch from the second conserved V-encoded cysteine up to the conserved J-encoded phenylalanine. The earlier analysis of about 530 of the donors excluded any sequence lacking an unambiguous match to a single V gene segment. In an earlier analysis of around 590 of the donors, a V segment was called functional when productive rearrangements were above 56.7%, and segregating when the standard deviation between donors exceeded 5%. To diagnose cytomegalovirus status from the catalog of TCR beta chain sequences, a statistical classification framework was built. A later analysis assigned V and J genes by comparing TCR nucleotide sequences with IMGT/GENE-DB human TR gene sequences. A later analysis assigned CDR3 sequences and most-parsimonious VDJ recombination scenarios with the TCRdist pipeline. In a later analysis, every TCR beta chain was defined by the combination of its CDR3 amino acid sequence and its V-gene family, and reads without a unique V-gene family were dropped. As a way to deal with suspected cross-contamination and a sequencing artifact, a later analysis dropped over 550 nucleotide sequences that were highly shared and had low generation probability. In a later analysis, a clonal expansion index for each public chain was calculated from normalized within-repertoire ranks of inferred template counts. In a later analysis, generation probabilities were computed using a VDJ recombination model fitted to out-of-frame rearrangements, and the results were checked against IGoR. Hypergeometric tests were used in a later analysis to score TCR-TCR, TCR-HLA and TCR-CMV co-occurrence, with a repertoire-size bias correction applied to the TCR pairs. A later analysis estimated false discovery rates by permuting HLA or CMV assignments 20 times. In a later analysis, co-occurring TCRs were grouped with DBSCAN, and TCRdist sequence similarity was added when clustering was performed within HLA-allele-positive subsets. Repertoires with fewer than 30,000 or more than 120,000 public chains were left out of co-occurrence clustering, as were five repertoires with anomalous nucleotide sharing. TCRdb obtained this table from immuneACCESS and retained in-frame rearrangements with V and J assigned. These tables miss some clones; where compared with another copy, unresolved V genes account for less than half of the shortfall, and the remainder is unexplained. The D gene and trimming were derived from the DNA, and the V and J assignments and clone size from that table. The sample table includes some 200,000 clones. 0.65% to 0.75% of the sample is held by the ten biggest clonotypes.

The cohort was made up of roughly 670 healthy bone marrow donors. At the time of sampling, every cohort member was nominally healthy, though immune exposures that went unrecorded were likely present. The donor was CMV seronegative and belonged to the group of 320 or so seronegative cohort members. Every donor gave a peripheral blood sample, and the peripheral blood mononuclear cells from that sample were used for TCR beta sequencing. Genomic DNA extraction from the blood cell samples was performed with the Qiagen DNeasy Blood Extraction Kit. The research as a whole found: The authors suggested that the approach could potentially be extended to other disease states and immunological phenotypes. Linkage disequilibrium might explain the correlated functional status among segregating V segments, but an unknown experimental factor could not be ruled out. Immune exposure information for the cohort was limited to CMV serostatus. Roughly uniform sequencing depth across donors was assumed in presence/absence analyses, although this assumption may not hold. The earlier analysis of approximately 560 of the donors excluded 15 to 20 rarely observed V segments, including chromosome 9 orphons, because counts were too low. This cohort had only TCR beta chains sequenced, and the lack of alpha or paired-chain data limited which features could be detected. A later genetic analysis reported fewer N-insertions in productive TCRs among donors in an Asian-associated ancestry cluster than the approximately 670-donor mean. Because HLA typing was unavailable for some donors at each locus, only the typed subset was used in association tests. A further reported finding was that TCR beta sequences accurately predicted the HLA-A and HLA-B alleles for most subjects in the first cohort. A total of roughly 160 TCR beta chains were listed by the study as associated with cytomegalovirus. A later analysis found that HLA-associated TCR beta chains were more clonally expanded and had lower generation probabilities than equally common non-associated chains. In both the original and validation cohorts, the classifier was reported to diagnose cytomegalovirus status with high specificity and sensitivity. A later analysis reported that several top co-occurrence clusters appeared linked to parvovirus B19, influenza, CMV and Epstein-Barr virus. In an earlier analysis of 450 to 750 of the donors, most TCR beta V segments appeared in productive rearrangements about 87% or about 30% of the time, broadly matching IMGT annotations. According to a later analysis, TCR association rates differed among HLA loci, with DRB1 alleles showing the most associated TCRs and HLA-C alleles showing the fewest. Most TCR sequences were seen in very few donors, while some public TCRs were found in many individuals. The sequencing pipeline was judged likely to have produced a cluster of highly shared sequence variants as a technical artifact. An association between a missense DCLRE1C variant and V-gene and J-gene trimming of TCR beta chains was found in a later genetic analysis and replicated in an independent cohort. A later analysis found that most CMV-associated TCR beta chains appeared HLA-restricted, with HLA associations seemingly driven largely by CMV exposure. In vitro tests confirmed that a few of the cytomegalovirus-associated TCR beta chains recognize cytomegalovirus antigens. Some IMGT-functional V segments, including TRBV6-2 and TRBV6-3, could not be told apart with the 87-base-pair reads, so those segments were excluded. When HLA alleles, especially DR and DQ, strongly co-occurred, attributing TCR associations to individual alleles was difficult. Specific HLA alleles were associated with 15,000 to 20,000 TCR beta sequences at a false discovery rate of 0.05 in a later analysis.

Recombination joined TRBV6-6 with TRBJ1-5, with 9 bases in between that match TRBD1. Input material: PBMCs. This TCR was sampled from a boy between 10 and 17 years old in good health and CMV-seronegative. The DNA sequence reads TGTGCCACCGGACAGGGGAATCAGCCCCAGCATTTT. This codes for CATGQGNQPQHF.